What follows is one T cell receptor beta chain and its context. The naive CD8 fraction comprised CD45RO-negative cells positively selected for CCR7 and excluded terminally differentiated effector memory CD45RA+ cells. These data originate in a study of shared clonotypes between healthy human individuals. The protocol was immunoSEQ multiplex PCR, while the TCRdb copy is restricted to in-frame clones and leaves out a portion. This sample has 560,000 or so clones, with about 96% found just once. This CDR3 has 16 amino acids. Germline V gives CDR1 MGHRA, CDR2 YSYEKL. The V and J ends lost 0 bases and 2 bases respectively, with 11 bases between them.

Sequencing input: naive CD8+ T cells sorted from blood. The V call is TRBV4-1, the J call TRBJ2-1; the D gene could be TRBD1 or TRBD2 (5 bases each). This receptor was taken from a woman aged 25 to 39 in good health. CDR3 protein: CASSQEGSGPYNEQFF. CDR3 bases: TGCGCCAGCAGCCAAGAGGGATCGGGGCCCTACAATGAGCAGTTCTTC.